Listed below are T cell receptor beta chains from one sample, sequenced in a study of blood T cells in healthy people across ages. TCRdb fed the 5' RACE reads into MiXCR, producing one record per CDR3 protein. This table has about 1.4 million distinct CDR3 sequences, around 59% appearing once. Sequencing used blood. These receptors were obtained from a man between 18 and 35 years old in good health. Each CDR3 is given with its conserved first and last residue.

v_call	j_call	cdr3_aa
TRBV20-1	TRBJ2-3	CSAGPGTGRPDTQYF
TRBV14	TRBJ2-3	CASSRATRRDTQYF
TRBV10-1	TRBJ2-7	CASSETGTSHYEQYF
TRBV6-5	TRBJ1-5	CASSSTRGQGGNQPQHF
TRBV5-8	TRBJ2-1	CATAVYKQFF
TRBV7-9	TRBJ1-2	CASGTGSYTF
TRBV5-1	TRBJ2-7	CASSQGTGPHEQYF
TRBV28	TRBJ2-4	CASSFVAGPNIQYF
TRBV12-3/TRBV12-4	TRBJ2-7	CASRAGEDREQYF
TRBV7-2	TRBJ2-3	CASRTSGLDTQYF
TRBV20-1	TRBJ2-7	CSASRGTLYEQYF
TRBV4-1	TRBJ2-7	CASSQDSGPEQYF
TRBV29-1	.	CSVLSSREQYF
TRBV5-1	.	CASSPGQRRLYGYTF
TRBV2	TRBJ2-1	CASSMRLHENEQFF
TRBV28	TRBJ2-7	CASGLFGTLQYF
TRBV20-1	TRBJ1-6	CSATDRGPGQYYNSPLHF
TRBV4-3	TRBJ1-3	CASSQGIDTIYF
TRBV10-3	TRBJ1-1	CAIRRVTADTEAFF
TRBV4-1	TRBJ1-1	CASSQVGQGAREAFF
TRBV29-1	TRBJ2-7	CSVERPGLSSSYEQYF
TRBV6-1	TRBJ2-7	CASSDPRTGTYEQYF
TRBV15	TRBJ2-3	CATSRVASGSTDTQYF
TRBV5-4	TRBJ2-3	CASSPTGTGADTQYF
TRBV12-3/TRBV12-4	TRBJ1-1	CASSYAQGNTEAFF
TRBV7-2	TRBJ2-1	CASSPPGLDASYNEQFF
TRBV6-2/TRBV6-3	TRBJ2-6	CASTETEGGSGANVLTF
TRBV6-6	TRBJ1-4	CASSYEGLNEKLFF
TRBV6-5	TRBJ2-1	CASSYDREINEQFF
TRBV4-1	TRBJ2-1	CASSQARGLGRNEQFF
TRBV3-1	TRBJ1-5	CASSQMSNQPQHF
TRBV29-1	TRBJ1-2	CSVRDTYGYTF
TRBV24-1	TRBJ2-7	CATSDSTYYEQYF
TRBV7-2	TRBJ2-7	CASSLARSGNRDYEQYF
TRBV27	TRBJ1-1	CASSWGQGDPEAFF
TRBV25-1	TRBJ2-2	CASSDPEQRNTGELFF
TRBV9	TRBJ1-2	CASSVDRGLGGYGYTF
TRBV6-1	TRBJ2-7	CASSEMKREVYEQYF
TRBV29-1	TRBJ2-3	CSVARARDTQYF
TRBV28	TRBJ1-1	CASSWAPGRWNTEAFF